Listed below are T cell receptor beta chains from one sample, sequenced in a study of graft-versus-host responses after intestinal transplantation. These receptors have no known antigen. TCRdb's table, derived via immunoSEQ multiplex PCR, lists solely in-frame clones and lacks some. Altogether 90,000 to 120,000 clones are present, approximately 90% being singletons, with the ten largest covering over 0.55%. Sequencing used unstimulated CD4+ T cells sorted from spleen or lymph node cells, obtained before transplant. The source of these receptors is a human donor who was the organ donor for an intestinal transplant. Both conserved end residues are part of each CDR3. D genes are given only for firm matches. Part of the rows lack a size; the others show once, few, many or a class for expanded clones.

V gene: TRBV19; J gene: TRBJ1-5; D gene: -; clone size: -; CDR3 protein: CASSIGQGGQPQHF; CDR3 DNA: TGTGCCAGTAGTATCGGCCAGGGCGGTCAGCCCCAGCATTTT
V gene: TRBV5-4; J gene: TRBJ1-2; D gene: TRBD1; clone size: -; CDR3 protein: CASSLGLRGRMYNGYTF; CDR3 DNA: TGTGCCAGCAGCTTGGGGCTGAGGGGGCGTATGTACAATGGCTACACCTTC
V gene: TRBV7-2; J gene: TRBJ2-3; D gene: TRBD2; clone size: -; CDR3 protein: CASSLSPPGGADTQYF; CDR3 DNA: TGTGCCAGCAGCTTAAGCCCCCCGGGAGGGGCGGATACGCAGTATTTT
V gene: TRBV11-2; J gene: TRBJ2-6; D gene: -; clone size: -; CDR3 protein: CASSLARTGGANVLTF; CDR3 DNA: TGTGCCAGCAGCTTAGCACGGACTGGAGGGGCCAACGTCCTGACTTTC
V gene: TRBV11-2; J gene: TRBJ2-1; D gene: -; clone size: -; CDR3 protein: CASSLDLGSYNEQFF; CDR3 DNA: TGTGCCAGCAGCTTAGATCTAGGGAGCTACAATGAGCAGTTCTTC
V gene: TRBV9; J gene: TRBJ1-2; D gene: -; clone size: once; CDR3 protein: CASSVELSGVGGYTF; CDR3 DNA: TGTGCCAGCAGCGTAGAATTATCCGGAGTCGGTGGCTACACCTTC
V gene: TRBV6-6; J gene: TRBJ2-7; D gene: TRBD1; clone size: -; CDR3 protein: CASSPVSGGEQYF; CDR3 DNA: TGTGCCAGCAGTCCCGTATCAGGGGGCGAGCAGTACTTC
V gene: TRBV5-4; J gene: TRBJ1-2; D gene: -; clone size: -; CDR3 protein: CASSLGGGYGYTF; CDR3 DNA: TGTGCCAGCAGCTTGGGGGGAGGGTATGGCTACACCTTC
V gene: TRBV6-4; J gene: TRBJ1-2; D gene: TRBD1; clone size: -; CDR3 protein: CASSEQGAGYGYTF; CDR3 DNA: TGTGCCAGCAGCGAACAGGGGGCAGGCTATGGCTACACCTTC
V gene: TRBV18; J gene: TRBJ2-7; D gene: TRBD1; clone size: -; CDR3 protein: CASSPGQGSSYEQYF; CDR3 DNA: TGTGCCAGCTCACCGGGACAGGGAAGCTCCTACGAGCAGTACTTC
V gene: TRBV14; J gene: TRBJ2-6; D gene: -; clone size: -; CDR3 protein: CASRYHSLGYRNSGANVLTF; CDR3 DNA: TGTGCCAGCAGGTATCACAGCCTGGGTTACCGAAACTCTGGGGCCAACGTCCTGACTTTC
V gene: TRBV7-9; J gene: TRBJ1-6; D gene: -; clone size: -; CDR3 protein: CASSFGGGSYNSPLHF; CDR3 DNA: TGTGCCAGCAGCTTTGGGGGCGGCTCCTATAATTCACCCCTCCACTTT
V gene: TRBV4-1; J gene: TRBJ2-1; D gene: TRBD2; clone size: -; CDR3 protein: CASSQDRSGSVAYNEQFF; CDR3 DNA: TGCGCCAGCAGCCAAGATCGGAGCGGGAGTGTCGCCTACAATGAGCAGTTCTTC
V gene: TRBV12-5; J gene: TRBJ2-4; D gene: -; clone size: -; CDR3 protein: CASASMGRSPYF; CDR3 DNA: TGTGCTAGTGCCTCCATGGGCAGGAGTCCCTACTTC
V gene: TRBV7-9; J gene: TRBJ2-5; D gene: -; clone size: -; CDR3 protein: CASSLTGYQETQYF; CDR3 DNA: TGTGCCAGCAGCTTAACGGGGTACCAAGAGACCCAGTACTTC
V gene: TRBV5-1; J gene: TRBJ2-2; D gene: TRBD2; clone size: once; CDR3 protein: CASRASGTPRGTGELFF; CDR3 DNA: TGCGCCAGCAGAGCTAGCGGGACACCTCGTGGGACCGGGGAGCTGTTTTTT
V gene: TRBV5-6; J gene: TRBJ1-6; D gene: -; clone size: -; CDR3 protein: CASSETETGYYDSPLHF; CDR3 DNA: TGTGCCAGCAGCGAGACCGAGACAGGATATTACGATTCACCCCTCCACTTT
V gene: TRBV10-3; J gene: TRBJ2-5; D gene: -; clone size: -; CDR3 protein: CAISEASEETQYF; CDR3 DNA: TGTGCCATCAGTGAGGCCAGCGAAGAGACCCAGTACTTC
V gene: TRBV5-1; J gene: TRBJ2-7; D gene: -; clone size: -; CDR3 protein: CASSLVTEVSYEQYF; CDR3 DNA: TGCGCCAGCAGCTTGGTGACGGAGGTCTCCTACGAGCAGTACTTC
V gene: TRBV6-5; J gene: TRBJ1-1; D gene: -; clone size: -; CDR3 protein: CASSSRGRAFF; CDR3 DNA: TGTGCCAGCAGTTCGCGGGGGAGGGCTTTCTTT
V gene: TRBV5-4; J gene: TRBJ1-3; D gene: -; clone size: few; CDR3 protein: CASSLVGAHRNTIYF; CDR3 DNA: TGTGCCAGCAGCTTGGTCGGGGCACACCGAAACACCATATATTTT
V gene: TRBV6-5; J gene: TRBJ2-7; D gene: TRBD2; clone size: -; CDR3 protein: CASSYTPPGGTYEQYF; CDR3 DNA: TGTGCCAGCAGTTACACCCCCCCGGGGGGGACCTACGAGCAGTACTTC
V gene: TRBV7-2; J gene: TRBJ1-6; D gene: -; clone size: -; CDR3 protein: CASSYDRNSPLHF; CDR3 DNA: TGTGCCAGCAGCTACGACAGAAATTCACCCCTCCACTTT
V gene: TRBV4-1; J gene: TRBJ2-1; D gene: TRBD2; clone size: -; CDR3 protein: CASSQVLAGVLSYNEQFF; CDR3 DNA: TGCGCCAGCAGCCAAGTACTAGCGGGGGTTCTCTCCTACAATGAGCAGTTCTTC
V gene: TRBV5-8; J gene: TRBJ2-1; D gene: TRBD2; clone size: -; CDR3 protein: CASSFLSGRAFYNEQFF; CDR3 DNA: TGTGCCAGCAGCTTTTTGAGCGGGAGGGCCTTTTACAATGAGCAGTTCTTC
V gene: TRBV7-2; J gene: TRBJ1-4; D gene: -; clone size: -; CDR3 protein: CASSSRNEKLFF; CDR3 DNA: TGTGCCAGCAGCTCCAGAAATGAAAAACTGTTTTTT
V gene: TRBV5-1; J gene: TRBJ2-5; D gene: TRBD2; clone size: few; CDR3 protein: CASSFRLAGGPRETQYF; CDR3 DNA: TGCGCCAGCAGCTTTAGGCTAGCGGGGGGGCCAAGGGAGACCCAGTACTTC
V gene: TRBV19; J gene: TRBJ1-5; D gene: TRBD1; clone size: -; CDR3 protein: CASSTRDRGNQPQHF; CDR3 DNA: TGTGCCAGTAGTACCCGGGACAGGGGTAATCAGCCCCAGCATTTT
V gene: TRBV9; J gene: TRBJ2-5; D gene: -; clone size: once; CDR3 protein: CASSAIGHLEETQYF; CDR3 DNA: TGTGCCAGCAGCGCCATCGGACACCTCGAAGAGACCCAGTACTTC
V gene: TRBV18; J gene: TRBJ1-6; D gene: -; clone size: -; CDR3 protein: CASSPRGTVDSPLHF; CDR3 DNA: TGTGCCAGCTCGCCACGCGGGACTGTCGATTCACCCCTCCACTTT
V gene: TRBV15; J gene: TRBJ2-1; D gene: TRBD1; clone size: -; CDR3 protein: CATSRPGQRSYNEQFF; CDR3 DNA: TGTGCCACCAGCAGACCGGGACAGCGTTCCTACAATGAGCAGTTCTTC
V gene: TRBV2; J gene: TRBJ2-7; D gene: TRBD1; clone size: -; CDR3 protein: CASSPDRGERYEQYF; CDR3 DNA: TGTGCCAGCAGCCCCGACAGGGGTGAACGCTACGAGCAGTACTTC
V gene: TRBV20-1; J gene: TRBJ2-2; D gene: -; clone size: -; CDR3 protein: CSAKGPRGAVF; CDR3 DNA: TGCAGTGCTAAGGGGCCCCGGGGAGCTGTTTTT
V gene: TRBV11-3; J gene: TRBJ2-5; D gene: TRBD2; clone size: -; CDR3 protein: CASSPRKGTGGQETQYF; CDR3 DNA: TGTGCCAGCAGCCCCCGGAAGGGGACCGGGGGGCAAGAGACCCAGTACTTC
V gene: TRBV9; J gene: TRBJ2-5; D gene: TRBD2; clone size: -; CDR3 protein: CASSVEGGSKTQYF; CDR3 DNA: TGTGCCAGCAGCGTAGAAGGCGGGAGTAAGACCCAGTACTTC
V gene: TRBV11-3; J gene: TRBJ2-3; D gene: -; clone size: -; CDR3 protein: CASSHYLAPDTQYF; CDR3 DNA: TGTGCCAGCAGCCACTATCTAGCCCCCGATACGCAGTATTTT
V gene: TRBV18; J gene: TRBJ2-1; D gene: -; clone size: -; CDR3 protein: CASSRRSPRNDEQFF; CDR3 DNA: TGTGCCAGCTCACGGAGAAGTCCCCGGAACGATGAGCAGTTCTTC
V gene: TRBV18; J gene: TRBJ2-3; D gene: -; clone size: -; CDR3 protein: CASSPQERNRGTDTQYF; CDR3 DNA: TGTGCCAGCTCACCGCAGGAGCGCAACCGGGGCACAGATACGCAGTATTTT
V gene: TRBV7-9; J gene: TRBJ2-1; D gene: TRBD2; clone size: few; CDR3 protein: CASSLLAGGGNEQFF; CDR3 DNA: TGTGCCAGCAGCTTACTAGCGGGAGGGGGGAATGAGCAGTTCTTC
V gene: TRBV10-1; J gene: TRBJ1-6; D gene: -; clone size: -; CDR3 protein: CASSRQWGARGDYNSPLHF; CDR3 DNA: TGCGCCAGCAGTAGACAATGGGGCGCGCGGGGGGACTATAATTCACCCCTCCACTTT
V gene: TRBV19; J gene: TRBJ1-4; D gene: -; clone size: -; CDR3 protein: CASLPPGDNEKLFF; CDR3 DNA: TGTGCCAGCCTGCCCCCGGGGGATAATGAAAAACTGTTTTTT
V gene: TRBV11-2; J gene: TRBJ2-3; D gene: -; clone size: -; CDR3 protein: CASRQGITDTQYF; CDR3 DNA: TGTGCCAGCAGACAGGGCATCACAGATACGCAGTATTTT
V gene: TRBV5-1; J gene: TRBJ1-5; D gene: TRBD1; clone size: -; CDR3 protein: CASSSAGTGQYSNQPQHF; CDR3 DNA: TGCGCCAGCAGCTCCGCCGGGACAGGGCAGTATAGCAATCAGCCCCAGCATTTT
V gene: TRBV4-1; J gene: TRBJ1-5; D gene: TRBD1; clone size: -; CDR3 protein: CASSPQVGTGVGYSNQPQHF; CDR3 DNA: TGCGCCAGCAGCCCGCAAGTCGGGACAGGGGTCGGTTATAGCAATCAGCCCCAGCATTTT
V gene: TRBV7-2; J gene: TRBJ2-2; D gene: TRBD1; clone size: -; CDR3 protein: CASSLGGQVGELFF; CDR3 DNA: TGTGCCAGCAGCTTGGGGGGACAGGTCGGGGAGCTGTTTTTT